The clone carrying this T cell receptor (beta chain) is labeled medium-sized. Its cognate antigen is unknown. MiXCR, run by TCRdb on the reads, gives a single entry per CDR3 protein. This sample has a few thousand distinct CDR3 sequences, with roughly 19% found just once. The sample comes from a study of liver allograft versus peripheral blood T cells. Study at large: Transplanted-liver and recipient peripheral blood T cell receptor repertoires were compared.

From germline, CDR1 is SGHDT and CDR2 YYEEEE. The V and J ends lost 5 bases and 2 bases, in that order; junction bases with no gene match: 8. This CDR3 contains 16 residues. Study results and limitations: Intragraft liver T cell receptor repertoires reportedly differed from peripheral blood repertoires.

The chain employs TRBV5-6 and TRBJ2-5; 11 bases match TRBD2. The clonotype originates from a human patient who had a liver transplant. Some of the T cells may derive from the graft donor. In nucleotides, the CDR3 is TGTGCCAGCAGTTTGACTAGCGGGGAGCCTCAAGAGACCCAGTACTTC. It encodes CASSLTSGEPQETQYF.